This T cell receptor (beta chain) originates from a study of human T cells and chemical hapten exposure. Study details: Epicutaneous patch tests delivered 0.01% DPC to the upper back, with evaluation at 6 days. Findings of the study overall: Among expanded TCRs, significantly more large CDR3 similarity clusters formed than among controls.

The CDR3 spans 14 residues. Trimming took off 6 bases at V and 6 bases at J, with 15 bases between the two ends. Germline CDR1 and CDR2: MDHEN and SYDVKM. Time point indicated: patch test 1, 2 weeks after DPC sensitization. The sample's treatment: therapeutic diphenylcyclopropenone sensitization with weekly scalp DPC. This clonotype was recorded a few times. Its antigen is unidentified. MiXCR, applied by TCRdb to the RACE reads, yields one record per CDR3 protein. Of 79,000 or so distinct CDR3 sequences in the sample, 30% to 35% were seen once. This chain connects TRBV28 to TRBJ1-5, with D unresolved. Sequenced here: whole blood, sampled in connection with sensitization to the hapten diphenylcyclopropenone (DPC). This sequence originates from a man in his forties with alopecia areata. Some clones in this sample may be carry-over from other donors' samples. Here the CDR3 DNA reads TGTGCCAGCAGCTCCCCGGGTCGTATTCAGCCCCAGCATTTT. Translated, it gives CASSSPGRIQPQHF.